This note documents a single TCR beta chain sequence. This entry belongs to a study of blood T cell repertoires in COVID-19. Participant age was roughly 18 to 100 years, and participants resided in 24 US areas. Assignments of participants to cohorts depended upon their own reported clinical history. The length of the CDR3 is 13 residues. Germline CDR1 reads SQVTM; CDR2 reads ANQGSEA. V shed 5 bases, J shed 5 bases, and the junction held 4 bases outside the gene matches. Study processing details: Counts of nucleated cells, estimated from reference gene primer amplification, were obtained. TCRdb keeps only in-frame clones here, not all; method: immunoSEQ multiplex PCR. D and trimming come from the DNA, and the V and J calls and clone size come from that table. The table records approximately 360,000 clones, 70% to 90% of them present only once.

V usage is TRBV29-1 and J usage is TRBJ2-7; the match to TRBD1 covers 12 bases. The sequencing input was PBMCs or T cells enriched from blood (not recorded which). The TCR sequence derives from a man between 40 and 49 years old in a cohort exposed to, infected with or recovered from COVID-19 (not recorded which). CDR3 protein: CSVPGQGAHEQYF. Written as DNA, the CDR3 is TGCAGCGTTCCGGGACAGGGGGCGCACGAGCAGTACTTC.